This TCR beta chain is drawn from a study of identifying expanded T cells in peripheral blood. Produced via immunoSEQ multiplex PCR; TCRdb's table is partial and in-frame only. The data hold about 94,000 clones, with 88% observed a single time. The CDR3 contains 15 residues. Trimming took 5 bases from V and 4 from J, leaving 15 bases between them. Germline values: CDR1 SEHNR, CDR2 FQNEAQ (reference sequence). The source of this sequence is a person aged 18 to 69 in good health. The sample consisted of blood. The rearrangement uses TRBV7-9 and TRBJ2-1; maybe TRBD2 (7 bases). This CDR3 reads CASSLQGGGYNEQFF. CDR3 nucleotide sequence: TGTGCCAGCAGCCTCCAAGGGGGGGGTTACAATGAGCAGTTCTTC.